Ten or more counts support the clone carrying this T cell receptor beta chain. The sample originates from a study of regulatory T cells in long-lasting Graves disease. Germline V gene lookup returns CDR1 SGHRS and CDR2 YFSETQ. V was clipped by 1 base and J by 2 bases, with 12 bases between them. There are 15 residues in the CDR3. Time point described: newly diagnosed GD, antithyroid drugs for less than 3 months. PBMCs provided the RNA from which the TCR library was made. TCR beta libraries were built with iRepertoire HTBI primers and Arm-PCR of CDR3 regions. Via MiXCR, TCRdb re-called the multiplex PCR reads, giving one row per CDR3 protein. The sample shows about 530,000 distinct CDR3 sequences, about 15% of them seen only once. In addition, the sample was reused for a study of T cells in Graves' hyperthyroidism and ophthalmopathy. That work adds: Blood also contained most expanded thyroid clonotypes above 0.001.

The sequence was collected from a woman aged 35-65 years with Graves disease. The chain links TRBV5-1 to TRBJ1-1; D is perhaps TRBD1 (6 bases). The input for sequencing was peripheral blood mononuclear cells (PBMCs), taken at new diagnosis, from a patient treated with antithyroid drugs. CDR3 loop: CASSLITGINTEAFF. The CDR3 region has the DNA TGCGCCAGCAGCTTGATTACAGGGATTAACACTGAAGCTTTCTTT.